This T cell receptor beta chain was found in a study of cytomegalovirus exposure and HLA in healthy donors. Study observations and caveats: A subsequent analysis found that TCR clusters from the first cohort also tended to co-occur in the 120 or so validation repertoires, with approximately 94% of cluster scores above 0. The investigators catalogued 150 to 200 TCR beta chains as cytomegalovirus-associated.

The protocol was immunoSEQ multiplex PCR, while the TCRdb copy is restricted to in-frame clones and leaves out a portion. The table lists 300,000 to 450,000 clones, 70% to 90% of them singletons. The ends were cut back, 6 bases at V and 3 bases at J, with 18 bases in the middle. The germline V gene has CDR1 MNHEY and CDR2 SVGAGI. This CDR3 has 15 residues. Of note for this clone: Its antigen is as yet unknown.

This chain joins TRBV6-5 and TRBJ2-7; D is uncertain. The source is a woman aged 18-30 years in good health and CMV-seronegative. The sample consisted of PBMCs. CDR3 in amino acids: CASRRTTSVLYEQYF. The CDR3 bases are TGTGCCAGCAGGCGAACTACGTCGGTTCTCTACGAGCAGTACTTC.